This T cell receptor (beta chain) was identified in a study of blood T cell repertoires in COVID-19. Donors of Cohort 3 who recovered were those that had two negative PCRs, clearance, or symptom resolution. The junction had 9 bases not matched to a gene; V was cut back by 6 bases and J by 3 bases. Germline V gene data show CDR1 as MNHEY and CDR2 as SVGEGT. CDR3 length: 15 residues. Data came from immunoSEQ multiplex PCR; TCRdb stores just in-frame clones and leaves some out. The profile shows fewer than 350,000 clones, less than 85% of them singletons. This TCR derives from a woman in her 50s who had recovered from COVID-19. The sequenced material came from PBMCs or T cells enriched from blood (not recorded which). The chain has TRBV6-2 or TRBV6-3 and TRBJ2-7; 9 bases align to TRBD1. CDR3 in DNA: TGTGCCAGCAGCCCGAGGGACAGGGTTTTCTACGAGCAGTACTTC. Translated: CASSPRDRVFYEQYF.